A single sample is the source of the 3 T cell receptor beta chains below, sequenced in a study of cytotoxic CD8 clonotypes in ibrutinib-treated CLL. TCRdb's table, derived via immunoSEQ multiplex PCR, lists solely in-frame clones and lacks some. The sample includes about 57,000 clones, around 60% of them seen just once. The sequencing used PBMCs, collected after 24 months of ibrutinib treatment. Receptor source: a human donor with chronic lymphocytic leukemia.

The chain joins TRBV7-2 to TRBJ2-7, with a possible D match to TRBD1 (6 bases). The CDR3 has 14 amino acids. V lost 6 bases and J lost 3, with 15 bases in between. Germline-derived CDR1 and CDR2 are SGHTA and FQGNSA. The CDR3 nucleotides are TGTGCCAGCAGTTTCGGACAGTACTACTACGAGCAGTACTTC. Translating gives CASSFGQYYYEQYF.

CDR3 sequence: CASSAPGTSGNTIYF. The CDR3 region has the DNA TGTGCCAGCAGTGCCCCAGGGACCTCTGGAAACACCATATATTTT. J is TRBJ1-3 and V is TRBV2, with a weak D call TRBD1 (5 bases). There are 15 residues in the CDR3. Trimming shortened V by 4 bases and J by 0 bases, and 10 bases separated the two germline ends. The germline CDR1 and CDR2 sequences are SNHLY and FYNNEI.

The chain joins TRBV5-4 to TRBJ2-6; D unresolved. CDR1 and CDR2 (germline): SGHNT, YYREEE (reference sequence). The V and J ends lost 0 bases and 0 bases respectively, with 1 base between them. The CDR3 length is 14 residues. The CDR3 here is CASSLASGANVLTF. CDR3 nucleotide sequence: TGTGCCAGCAGCTTGGCCTCTGGGGCCAACGTCCTGACTTTC.